The clone carrying this T cell receptor beta chain was recorded a few times. Its target is unknown. This sample stems from a study of T cells after yellow fever vaccination. Study conclusions and caveats: Most primary-vaccination clones reappeared after the booster (approximately 95% CD4, 88% CD8).

CDR1 and CDR2 (germline): SSHAT, FNYEAQ (reference sequence). V was shortened by 5 bases and J by 5 bases, with 16 bases between the two germline ends. CDR3 size: 15 residues. TCRdb re-derived calls from the 5' RACE reads in MiXCR, one entry per CDR3 protein. Here the sample spans some 220,000 distinct CDR3 sequences, approximately 3% being singletons. The sample consisted of CD4+ T cells sorted from PBMCs, taken 10 days after the yellow fever booster vaccination. The rearrangement links TRBV7-7 to TRBJ2-1; no clear D gene. This TCR came from a man younger than 30 who received the YFV17D yellow fever vaccine. CDR3 sequence (DNA): TGTGCCAGCAGCCCCGGAGTCCGGAGAAACAATGAGCAGTTCTTC. As protein: CASSPGVRRNNEQFF.